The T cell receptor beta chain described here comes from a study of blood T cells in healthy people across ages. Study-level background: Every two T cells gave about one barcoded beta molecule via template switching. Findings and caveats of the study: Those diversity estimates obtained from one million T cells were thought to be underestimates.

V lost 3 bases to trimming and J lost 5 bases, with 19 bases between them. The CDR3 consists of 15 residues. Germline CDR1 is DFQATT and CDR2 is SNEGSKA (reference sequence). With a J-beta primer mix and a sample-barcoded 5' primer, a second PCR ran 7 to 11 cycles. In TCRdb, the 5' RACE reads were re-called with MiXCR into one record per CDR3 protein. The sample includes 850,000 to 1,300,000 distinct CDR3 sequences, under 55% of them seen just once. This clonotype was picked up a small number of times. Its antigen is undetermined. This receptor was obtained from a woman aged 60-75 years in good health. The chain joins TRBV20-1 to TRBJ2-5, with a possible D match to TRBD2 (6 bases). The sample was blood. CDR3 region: CSASGHGGLRETQYF. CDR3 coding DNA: TGCAGTGCTAGTGGGCATGGCGGACTACGGGAGACCCAGTACTTC.